The 21 T cell receptor beta chains presented below share a single source sample, sequenced in a study of cytomegalovirus exposure and HLA in healthy donors. The PCR employed 60 Vbeta primers together with 13 Jbeta primers. The protocol was immunoSEQ multiplex PCR, while the TCRdb copy is restricted to in-frame clones and leaves out a portion. This table holds about 120,000 clones, 65% to 80% found once. Material for sequencing was PBMCs. These receptors originate from a woman aged 40 to 50 in good health and CMV-seropositive.

The chain links TRBV29-1 to TRBJ1-2, with D uncertain. The germline CDR1 and CDR2 sequences are SQVTM and ANQGSEA. The CDR3 runs 12 residues. Trimming took off 7 bases at V and 8 bases at J, with 17 bases between the two ends. The CDR3 here is CSGGDFGRGYTF. CDR3 nucleotide sequence: TGCAGCGGCGGGGATTTCGGGCGAGGCTACACCTTC.

The chain joins TRBV5-1 to TRBJ2-2; 7 bases match TRBD2. The CDR3 extends over 14 amino acids. V lost 4 bases and J lost 5; bases outside the gene matches: 5. The germline gives CDR1 SGHRS, CDR2 YFSETQ. CDR3 loop: CASSPGGMTGELFF. CDR3 bases: TGCGCCAGCAGCCCGGGAGGCATGACCGGGGAGCTGTTTTTT.

The chain combines TRBV5-1 with TRBJ2-6; a possible D gene is TRBD2 (6 bases). The CDR3 runs 15 residues. Germline lookup yields CDR1 SGHRS and CDR2 YFSETQ. V was trimmed by 4 bases and J by 2 bases, leaving 10 bases between them. In nucleotides, the CDR3 is TGCGCCAGCAGCCCCGCGGGGCCTGGGGCCAACGTCCTGACTTTC. Translated, it gives CASSPAGPGANVLTF.

The V and J genes are TRBV6-1 and TRBJ1-5; D is undetermined. Per the germline V gene, CDR1 is MNHNS and CDR2 is SASEGT. Deletions cut 3 bases from V and 0 bases from J, with 3 bases between. This CDR3 spans 13 amino acids. Here the CDR3 DNA reads TGTGCCAGCAGTGATAATAGCAATCAGCCCCAGCATTTT. It encodes CASSDNSNQPQHF.

This clone turned up a few times. This chain connects TRBV4-2 to TRBJ2-1; TRBD2 aligns across 10 bases. Trimming removed 3 bases from V and 1 base from J; junction bases left unmatched: 6. Per the germline V gene, CDR1 is LGHNA and CDR2 is YNFKEQ. The CDR3 sequence is 17 residues long. The CDR3 loop reads CASSHLRTSGSYNEQFF. The CDR3 DNA sequence: TGTGCCAGCAGCCATCTCCGGACTAGCGGTTCCTACAATGAGCAGTTCTTC.

This clone came up a few times. The V gene is TRBV5-1, the J gene TRBJ1-1; weak D call: TRBD1 (5 bases). Germline CDR1 SGHRS, CDR2 YFSETQ. This CDR3 comprises 14 residues. Trimming pared 0 bases from V and 10 bases from J, leaving 16 bases between. The CDR3 DNA is TGCGCCAGCAGCTTGGCCGGGTTGGAGGGGACAGCTTTCTTT. It specifies CASSLAGLEGTAFF.

The V and J genes are TRBV25-1 and TRBJ1-2, with D unclear. Per the germline V gene, CDR1 is MGHDK and CDR2 is SYGVNS. The V end lost 6 bases, the J end lost 2 bases, and 10 bases lay between the germline ends. CDR3 length: 13 amino acids. CDR3 coding DNA: TGTGCCAGCAGGGGAGCAGGAAACTATGGCTACACCTTC. Amino acids: CASRGAGNYGYTF.

The V and J genes are TRBV27 and TRBJ1-1, with 12 bases fitting TRBD1. Trimming took 7 bases from V and 5 from J; bases not matched to a gene: 11. CDR3 length equals 16 residues. Germline V gene data show CDR1 as MNHEY and CDR2 as SMNVEV (reference sequence). The CDR3 sequence is CASTTWGQGARTEAFF. DNA for the CDR3: TGTGCCAGCACCACATGGGGACAGGGGGCCCGGACTGAAGCTTTCTTT.

The chain recombines TRBV4-1 with TRBJ2-5; TRBD2 matches at 9 bases. Germline trimming cut 0 bases from V and 5 bases from J; bases unmatched to any gene: 7. CDR3 length equals 16 residues. Germline V gives CDR1 MGHRA, CDR2 YSYEKL. The CDR3 region has the DNA TGCGCCAGCAGCCAAGAATCAGCGGGGGGTAGGGAGACCCAGTACTTC. Translated: CASSQESAGGRETQYF.

J is TRBJ1-3 and V is TRBV5-1, with unresolved D. This CDR3 has 15 amino acids. The V gene lost 5 bases and the J gene lost 0 bases, with 12 bases spanning the gap. CDR1 SGHRS and CDR2 YFSETQ come from the germline V gene. CDR3: CASSETGVSGNTIYF. CDR3 bases: TGCGCCAGCAGTGAAACGGGAGTCTCTGGAAACACCATATATTTT. The full variable domain, with the rest looked up from reference TRBV5-1 and TRBJ1-3, is KAGVTQTPRYLIKTRGQQVTLSCSPISGHRSVSWYQQTPGQGLQFLFEYFSETQRNKGNFPGRFSGRQFSNSRSEMNVSTLELGDSALYLCASSETGVSGNTIYFGEGSWLTVV.

This sequence joins TRBV18 and TRBJ1-2; D not certain. CDR3 length: 14 residues. Trimming shortened V by 6 bases and J by 5 bases, and 16 bases separated the two germline ends. Germline CDR1 reads KGHSH; CDR2 reads LQKENI. CDR3 sequence: CASSAGEGRYGYTF. As DNA, the CDR3 is TGTGCCAGCTCCGCCGGGGAGGGCCGGTATGGCTACACCTTC.

This clone was found once. The chain couples TRBV19 to TRBJ2-2; perhaps TRBD1 as D (5 bases). This CDR3 has 17 amino acids. Germline V gene lookup returns CDR1 LNHDA and CDR2 SQIVND (reference sequence). Trimming shortened V by 6 bases and J by 1 base, and 18 bases separated the two germline ends. CDR3 sequence reads: CASRSFPGPRNTGELFF. The CDR3 DNA reads TGTGCCAGTAGATCCTTCCCAGGGCCTCGGAACACCGGGGAGCTGTTTTTT.

This clone showed up just a few times. The CDR3 reads CASSQGGRDEKLFF. DNA of the CDR3: TGTGCCAGCAGCCAAGGGGGCAGGGATGAAAAACTGTTTTTT. The V call is TRBV4-2, the J call TRBJ1-4, with a tentative D call TRBD1 (5 bases). The CDR3 sequence is 14 residues long. V was cut by 1 base and J by 6 bases, with 9 bases left in between. Germline CDR1 is LGHNA and CDR2 is YNFKEQ.

A few counts support this clone. The rearrangement links TRBV7-6 to TRBJ2-3, with TRBD2 identical over 13 bases. The length of the CDR3 is 15 residues. Germline V gene lookup returns CDR1 SGHVS and CDR2 FNYEAQ. The J segment lost 5 bases and the V segment lost 5 bases, leaving 4 bases of the junction unmatched. CDR3: CASSLGTSGVDTQYF. CDR3 bases: TGTGCCAGCAGCCTAGGGACTAGCGGGGTAGATACGCAGTATTTT. The entire variable domain, with the rest obtained from reference TRBV7-6 and TRBJ2-3, is as follows: GAGVSQSPRYKVTKRGQDVALRCDPISGHVSLYWYRQALGQGPEFLTYFNYEAQQDKSGLPNDRFSAERPEGSISTLTIQRTEQRDSAMYRCASSLGTSGVDTQYFGPGTRLTVL.

The chain uses TRBV23-1 and TRBJ1-4; D is uncertain. Being an ORF, TRBV23-1 has a function that is uncertain. The V gene lost 6 bases and the J gene lost 1 base, with 15 bases spanning the gap. The CDR3 is 16 amino acids. CDR3 coding DNA: TGCGCCAGCAGCCCCGGGCGGGTGCGAACTAATGAAAAACTGTTTTTT. Translated: CASSPGRVRTNEKLFF.

The chain employs TRBV6-1 and TRBJ1-3; D is possibly TRBD1 (5 bases). The V end was cut by 3 bases, the J end by 7 bases, with 19 bases between. Looked up from germline, CDR1 is MNHNS and CDR2 is SASEGT. The CDR3 loop spans 16 amino acids. The CDR3 loop is CASSDNAFYSGNTIYF. In nucleotides, the CDR3 is TGTGCCAGCAGTGATAACGCGTTCTATTCAGGGAACACCATATATTTT.

The chain recombines TRBV9 with TRBJ1-2; D gene ambiguous. Germline V gene lookup returns CDR1 SGDLS and CDR2 YYNGEE. V was trimmed by 0 bases and J by 4 bases, leaving 7 bases between them. The CDR3 extends over 13 amino acids. In DNA form, the CDR3 reads TGTGCCAGCAGCGTAGCAGACTTCTATGGCTACACCTTC. This encodes CASSVADFYGYTF. The whole variable domain, filled in from reference TRBV9 and TRBJ1-2, reads DSGVTQTPKHLITATGQRVTLRCSPRSGDLSVYWYQQSLDQGLQFLIQYYNGEERAKGNILERFSAQQFPDLHSELNLSSLELGDSALYFCASSVADFYGYTFGSGTRLTVV.

The J gene is TRBJ1-2, the V gene TRBV6-5; 8 nucleotides agree with TRBD1. V lost 4 bases and J lost 2; bases outside the gene matches: 0. This CDR3 is 13 amino acids long. Germline V lookup: CDR1 MNHEY, CDR2 SVGAGI. CDR3 in amino acids: CASSWTGNYGYTF. The CDR3 DNA is TGTGCCAGCAGTTGGACAGGGAACTATGGCTACACCTTC.

This clone has just a few counts. V is TRBV13 and J is TRBJ2-5; 11 nucleotides agree with TRBD1. The end of the DNA is better explained by TRBJ2-7, so the J call may be wrong. Per germline, CDR1 PRHDT and CDR2 FYEKMQ (reference sequence). The CDR3 has 14 residues. The CDR3 protein is CASSDRDRGYEQYF. The CDR3 DNA reads as TGTGCCAGCAGCGACCGGGACAGGGGGTACGAGCAGTACTTC.

This chain links TRBV5-1 with TRBJ1-4; perhaps TRBD1 as D (6 bases). Trimming removed 5 bases at V and 2 bases at J, with 13 bases between. The length of the CDR3 is 15 residues. The germline V gene encodes CDR1 SGHRS and CDR2 YFSETQ. CDR3 sequence (DNA): TGCGCCAGCAGTGACGCAGGGGCGACTAATGAAAAACTGTTTTTT. This encodes CASSDAGATNEKLFF.

The chain joins TRBV19 to TRBJ1-3; TRBD1 aligns across 10 bases. Per the germline V gene, CDR1 is LNHDA and CDR2 is SQIVND (reference sequence). V was pared by 5 bases and J by 4 bases, with 5 bases of the junction left unmatched. This CDR3 comprises 15 residues. CDR3 residues: CASSRTGGIGNTIYF. CDR3 DNA sequence: TGTGCCAGTAGTCGGACAGGGGGGATCGGAAACACCATATATTTT.